These 24 T cell receptor beta chains came from one sample sequenced in a study of T cells after posttransplantation cyclophosphamide. The repertoire was sequenced with immunoSEQ multiplex PCR; TCRdb's copy has only in-frame clones and lacks some. The sample records tens of thousands of clones, roughly 91% being singletons. The naive gate required viable CD3+CD4+ or CD3+CD8+ cells with CCR7+CD45RA+CD45RO-CD95-CD27+CD28+ phenotype. The sample was naive CD4+ T cells sorted from blood. Receptors originate from a man aged 25-45 years in good health and a related stem cell transplant donor.

This clone was recorded only once. The chain couples TRBV6-6 to TRBJ2-3; 9 bases line up with TRBD2. CDR1 is MNHNY and CDR2 is SVGAGI in the germline V gene (reference sequence). This CDR3 is built from 16 residues. V trimming: 2 bases; J trimming: 0 bases; junction bases outside the gene matches: 3. CDR3 sequence: CASSYRTSVSTDTQYF. CDR3 coding DNA: TGTGCCAGCAGTTACCGGACTAGCGTAAGCACAGATACGCAGTATTTT.

This clone was seen a few times. The chain couples TRBV5-5 to TRBJ2-3, with D hard to call. Germline CDR1 reads SGHKS; CDR2 reads YYEKEE (reference sequence). This CDR3 spans 17 amino acids. The V gene lost 3 bases and the J gene lost 1 base, with 18 bases spanning the gap. Here the CDR3 DNA reads TGTGCCAGCAGCTGGGCCTCAGTGTGGCGAGGCACAGATACGCAGTATTTT. This sequence encodes CASSWASVWRGTDTQYF. Supplemented by reference TRBV5-5 and TRBJ2-3, the full variable domain reads DAGVTQSPTHLIKTRGQQVTLRCSPISGHKSVSWYQQVLGQGPQFIFQYYEKEERGRGNFPDRFSARQFPNYSSELNVNALLLGDSALYLCASSWASVWRGTDTQYFGPGTRLTVL.

The CDR3 is CASSQTGTGRQETQYF. Here the CDR3 DNA reads TGCGCCAGCAGCCAGACCGGGACAGGGCGCCAAGAGACCCAGTACTTC. The J gene is TRBJ2-5, the V gene TRBV4-1, with TRBD1 matching 9 bases. The germline gives CDR1 MGHRA, CDR2 YSYEKL. The CDR3 is made up of 16 amino acids. J was trimmed by 1 base and V by 3 bases; bases with no gene match: 6.

This clone showed up just once. The chain uses TRBV2 and TRBJ1-5; 9 nucleotides agree with TRBD1. CDR3 length: 12 amino acids. Germline values: CDR1 SNHLY, CDR2 FYNNEI. Trimming cost V 6 bases and J 13 bases; bases outside gene matches: 7. CDR3 region: CASRGQGIRQHF. In DNA, the CDR3 is TGTGCCAGCAGGGGACAGGGAATCCGACAGCATTTT.

The rearrangement links TRBV7-3 to TRBJ2-5; 8 bases agree with TRBD2. Germline V lookup: CDR1 SGHTA, CDR2 FQGTGA. The V and J ends lost 5 bases and 9 bases, in that order; junction bases with no gene match: 8. The CDR3 contains 13 residues. In nucleotides, the CDR3 is TGTGCCAGCAGCCTCCGGGAGGGGGGGGCCCAGTACTTC. Its protein product is CASSLREGGAQYF. Supplemented by reference TRBV7-3 and TRBJ2-5, the full variable domain reads GAGVSQTPSNKVTEKGKYVELRCDPISGHTALYWYRQSLGQGPEFLIYFQGTGAADDSGLPNDRFFAVRPEGSVSTLKIQRTERGDSAVYLCASSLREGGAQYFGPGTRLLVL.

The chain links TRBV19 to TRBJ2-2; 8 bases map to TRBD2. This CDR3 is 16 amino acids long. Losses at the gene ends were 4 bases for V and 3 bases for J; bases not matched to a gene: 7. Germline CDR1 LNHDA, CDR2 SQIVND (reference sequence). CDR3 sequence: CASSKRRGADTGELFF. The DNA of the CDR3 is TGTGCCAGTAGTAAAAGGCGGGGGGCGGACACCGGGGAGCTGTTTTTT.

The rearrangement joins TRBV18 to TRBJ1-5, with D uncertain. With 0 bases removed from V and 3 bases from J, the gap between germline ends came to 3 bases. The germline CDR1 and CDR2 sequences are KGHSH and LQKENI. This CDR3 has 13 residues. CDR3 DNA sequence: TGTGCCAGCTCACCACCCAACAATCAGCCCCAGCATTTT. The encoded protein is CASSPPNNQPQHF.

The gene calls are TRBV9 and TRBJ2-1; 10 bases are a match to TRBD2. The germline gives CDR1 SGDLS, CDR2 YYNGEE. The CDR3 length is 16 residues. J was trimmed by 2 bases and V by 0 bases; bases with no gene match: 2. The chain's CDR3 is CASSVGLAGPYNEQFF. The CDR3 region has the DNA TGTGCCAGCAGCGTAGGACTAGCGGGTCCCTACAATGAGCAGTTCTTC.

This chain links TRBV5-4 with TRBJ1-2, with TRBD1 matching over 7 bases. Unmatched junction bases numbered 2, after V lost 0 bases and J lost 3 bases. The length of the CDR3 is 14 residues. CDR1 is SGHNT, CDR2 YYREEE, per germline (reference sequence). CDR3 sequence reads: CASSLGDRDYGYTF. The CDR3 DNA sequence: TGTGCCAGCAGCTTGGGAGACAGGGACTATGGCTACACCTTC.

The chain carries TRBV15 and TRBJ1-3; tentative D call: TRBD1 (6 bases). CDR1 and CDR2 from the germline V gene are LNHNV and YYDKDF (reference sequence). Trimming shortened V by 5 bases and J by 0 bases, and 20 bases separated the two germline ends. CDR3 length: 18 residues. The CDR3: CATSVWPGAINSGNTIYF. The CDR3 region has the DNA TGTGCCACCAGCGTCTGGCCAGGGGCGATAAACTCTGGAAACACCATATATTTT.

The rearrangement uses TRBV6-4 and TRBJ2-3, with 12 bases aligning to TRBD2. The CDR3 is made up of 15 amino acids. The junction had 4 bases not matched to a gene; V was cut back by 6 bases and J by 3 bases. In germline, CDR1 is MRHNA, CDR2 SNTAGT. In nucleotides, the CDR3 is TGTGCCAGCAGCGATGGACTAGCGGGGACAGATACGCAGTATTTT. Translation gives CASSDGLAGTDTQYF.

V and J are TRBV7-8 and TRBJ1-2, with D possibly matching TRBD1 (6 bases). CDR3 length equals 13 residues. In germline, CDR1 is SGHVS, CDR2 FQNEAQ. V gave up 1 base and J gave up 7 bases, with 10 bases separating them. The CDR3, as DNA: TGTGCCAGCAGCTTAGACAGAGGGGGTGGCTACACCTTC. Amino acids: CASSLDRGGGYTF.

This chain joins TRBV28 and TRBJ2-7; no firm D call. Germline V CDR1 and CDR2: MDHEN, SYDVKM. The CDR3 has 16 residues. V was trimmed by 2 bases and J by 4 bases, leaving 18 bases between them. The CDR3 reads CASSLEARPRRYEQYF. DNA of the CDR3: TGTGCCAGCAGTTTAGAGGCGAGGCCCCGGAGATACGAGCAGTACTTC.

The V call is TRBV7-9, the J call TRBJ2-7, with 10 bases that match TRBD1. The V and J ends lost 4 bases and 2 bases, in that order; junction bases with no gene match: 5. The CDR3 totals 15 residues. Per germline, CDR1 SEHNR and CDR2 FQNEAQ (reference sequence). CDR3 sequence (DNA): TGTGCCAGCAGCTCTGGACAGGGGGTTACCTACGAGCAGTACTTC. Its protein product is CASSSGQGVTYEQYF. Together with reference TRBV7-9 and TRBJ2-7, the CDR3 gives the full variable domain: DTGVSQNPRHKITKRGQNVTFRCDPISEHNRLYWYRQTLGQGPEFLTYFQNEAQLEKSRLLSDRFSAERPKGSFSTLEIQRTEQGDSAMYLCASSSGQGVTYEQYFGPGTRLTVT.

This rearrangement joins TRBV19 to TRBJ1-4, with D tentatively TRBD1 (6 bases). CDR1 is LNHDA and CDR2 is SQIVND in the germline V gene (reference sequence). CDR3 length: 14 amino acids. V was cut by 5 bases and J by 8 bases, with 15 bases left in between. The CDR3 DNA follows: TGTGCCAGTAGTGAGGGGGGGGGAAAAGAAAAACTGTTTTTT. Its translation is CASSEGGGKEKLFF. Full variable domain (remainder filled in from reference TRBV19 and TRBJ1-4): DGGITQSPKYLFRKEGQNVTLSCEQNLNHDAMYWYRQDPGQGLRLIYYSQIVNDFQKGDIAEGYSVSREKKESFPLTVTSAQKNPTAFYLCASSEGGGKEKLFFGSGTQLSVL.

The chain couples TRBV11-2 to TRBJ2-5, with TRBD2 as a possible D gene (8 bases). Germline V CDR1 and CDR2: SGHAT, FQNNGV. The V and J ends lost 8 bases and 1 base respectively, with 20 bases between them. This CDR3 has 16 residues. The CDR3: CASQRGIQGSQETQYF. CDR3 in DNA: TGTGCCAGCCAGCGGGGGATACAGGGGAGCCAAGAGACCCAGTACTTC.

This sequence joins TRBV2 and TRBJ2-7; 12 bases line up with TRBD1. Germline CDR1 reads SNHLY; CDR2 reads FYNNEI. With 6 bases clipped from V and 4 bases from J, the junction kept 7 bases outside the gene matches. This CDR3 has 15 residues. This chain's CDR3 is CASSRGQGALYEQYF. The CDR3 bases are TGTGCCAGCAGCAGGGGACAGGGGGCTCTTTACGAGCAGTACTTC.

This rearrangement joins TRBV2 to TRBJ1-5, with 9 bases matching TRBD1. The germline V gene encodes CDR1 SNHLY and CDR2 FYNNEI. The CDR3 runs to 15 residues. With V trimmed by 6 bases and J by 6 bases, 9 bases remained unmatched. The CDR3 DNA sequence: TGTGCCAGCAGGGTGACAGGGGGTATAGGTCAGCCCCAGCATTTT. Residues: CASRVTGGIGQPQHF.

The chain couples TRBV7-2 to TRBJ1-6, with D perhaps TRBD1 (6 bases). V was trimmed by 5 bases and J by 10 bases, leaving 18 bases between them. The germline V gene encodes CDR1 SGHTA and CDR2 FQGNSA. The CDR3 is 15 residues long. The CDR3 nucleotides read TGTGCCAGCAGCCCGGAGGGGGGGAGGGGGTCACCCCTCCACTTT. Protein sequence: CASSPEGGRGSPLHF.

The V call is TRBV5-1, the J call TRBJ1-4; D remains ambiguous. The CDR3 totals 14 residues. Germline lookup yields CDR1 SGHRS and CDR2 YFSETQ. Between the trimmed V and J ends, which lost 0 bases and 8 bases, there was a span of 11 bases. CDR3: CASSLGQAPEKLFF. CDR3 coding DNA: TGCGCCAGCAGCTTGGGTCAGGCCCCGGAAAAACTGTTTTTT.

In its sample, this clone was seen a few times. The chain uses TRBV6-5 and TRBJ2-7; 9 positions agree with TRBD1. This CDR3 has 14 residues. V was pared by 4 bases and J by 4 bases, with 5 bases of the junction left unmatched. Germline-derived CDR1 and CDR2 are MNHEY and SVGAGI. Here the CDR3 DNA reads TGTGCCAGCAGTTCCCCAGGGACAGGGTACGAGCAGTACTTC. The encoded protein is CASSSPGTGYEQYF.

CDR3 region: CASSLWTGGNTEAFF. Written as DNA, the CDR3 is TGTGCCAGCAGCTTATGGACAGGGGGGAACACTGAAGCTTTCTTT. The chain uses TRBV13 and TRBJ1-1, with 10 positions matching TRBD1. CDR3 length: 15 amino acids. Germline CDR1 is PRHDT and CDR2 is FYEKMQ (reference sequence). Trimming took 2 bases from V and 1 from J; bases not matched to a gene: 1.

Details on this clone: The conserved final phenylalanine or tryptophan is absent from the CDR3, which likely points to a read error. The V call is TRBV19, the J call TRBJ1-1; D is unclear. This CDR3 comprises 13 residues. The germline CDR1 and CDR2 sequences are LNHDA and SQIVND (reference sequence). V dropped 7 bases and J dropped 1 base, with 10 bases sitting between them. The CDR3, as DNA: TGTGCCAGTACCGAGGCAGCGAACACTGAAGCTTTCCTT. Translated: CASTEAANTEAFL.

The J gene is TRBJ1-2, the V gene TRBV5-4; maybe TRBD1 (5 bases). Germline CDR1 SGHNT, CDR2 YYREEE (reference sequence). The germline V and J ends were trimmed by 0 bases and 8 bases, with 17 bases remaining between them. The CDR3 contains 15 residues. The CDR3 DNA sequence: TGTGCCAGCAGCTTGGCCCGGGGGGACTCGGAAGGCTACACCTTC. It translates to CASSLARGDSEGYTF.